Presented here are 27 T cell receptor beta chains from one specimen sequenced in a study of T and B cells in COVID-19 patients. Blood genomic DNA input for TRB amplification was roughly 250-550 ng. Multiplex PCR with BIOMED2 TRB-A/B primer pools amplified TRB rearrangements. Using its own MiXCR run on the multiplex PCR reads, TCRdb lists one record per CDR3 protein. In the table there are a few thousand distinct CDR3 sequences, about 27% of which are singletons. Source material: blood. The source of these receptors is a human donor with active COVID-19. The donor label of this sample is uncertain.

The rearrangement links TRBV11-1 to TRBJ2-3, with D maybe TRBD2 (6 bases). The germline gives CDR1 SGHAT, CDR2 FQDESV (reference sequence). The CDR3 sequence is 15 residues long. Between the trimmed V and J ends, which lost 1 base and 0 bases, there was a span of 8 bases. CDR3 region: CASSLGGTSTDTQYF. CDR3 nucleotides: TGTGCCAGCAGCTTAGGAGGGACTAGCACAGATACGCAGTATTTT.

The rearrangement uses TRBV4-2 and TRBJ2-7, with 10 bases fitting TRBD1. Germline CDR1 and CDR2: LGHNA and YNFKEQ. The V segment lost 1 base and the J segment 4 bases; nucleotides outside the gene matches: 4. CDR3 size: 15 residues. DNA for the CDR3: TGTGCCAGCAGCCAAGGGACAGGGGGGATGTACGAGCAGTACTTC. It specifies CASSQGTGGMYEQYF.

The rearrangement links TRBV25-1 to TRBJ2-1, with D possibly matching TRBD1 (5 bases). The CDR3 loop spans 15 amino acids. Germline V gene data show CDR1 as MGHDK and CDR2 as SYGVNS. The V and J ends lost 3 bases and 12 bases respectively, with 21 bases between them. CDR3 sequence: CASSDGANIAPGQFF. The CDR3 DNA is TGTGCCAGCAGTGATGGGGCAAATATAGCTCCGGGGCAGTTCTTC.

For the CDR3, the DNA is TGTGCCAGCAGTTACTCCGGGGCGGTGAACACTGAAGCTTTCTTT. Its protein product is CASSYSGAVNTEAFF. V and J are TRBV6-5 and TRBJ1-1, with D possibly being TRBD1 (5 bases). Trimming removed 0 bases from V and 0 bases from J, with 8 bases in between. The germline V gene has CDR1 MNHEY and CDR2 SVGAGI. This CDR3 region has 15 residues.

Relative to its sample, this clonotype is medium-sized (0.01 to 0.1%). The chain carries TRBV13 and TRBJ2-1, with TRBD1 identical over 7 bases. The V gene end was trimmed by 5 bases and the J gene end by 4 bases; junction bases not matched to a gene: 8. The germline V gene has CDR1 PRHDT and CDR2 FYEKMQ (reference sequence). This CDR3 contains 15 residues. The CDR3 spells CASSPQGGRYNEQFF. Here the CDR3 DNA reads TGTGCCAGCAGCCCTCAAGGGGGCCGGTACAATGAGCAGTTCTTC.

In its sample, this clonotype was seen a few times. The chain is built from TRBV6-5 and TRBJ1-3, with D unclear. The V end lost 0 bases, the J end lost 0 bases, and 9 bases lay between the germline ends. The germline CDR1 and CDR2 sequences are MNHEY and SVGAGI. The CDR3 extends over 16 amino acids. CDR3 bases: TGTGCCAGCAGTTACTCCCTCCTCAACTCTGGAAACACCATATATTTT. This translates into CASSYSLLNSGNTIYF.

This chain links TRBV9 with TRBJ2-1, with D possibly matching TRBD1 (5 bases). V lost 0 bases, J lost 0 bases, and 7 bases lay in between. Germline V gene lookup returns CDR1 SGDLS and CDR2 YYNGEE. This CDR3 comprises 15 residues. CDR3 region: CASSVEGASYNEQFF. DNA of the CDR3: TGTGCCAGCAGCGTAGAAGGGGCCTCCTACAATGAGCAGTTCTTC.

V and J are TRBV24-1 and TRBJ2-3, with D unresolved. V dropped 6 bases and J dropped 2 bases, with 5 bases sitting between them. The germline V gene encodes CDR1 KGHDR and CDR2 SFDVKD. The CDR3 is 12 residues long. CDR3 nucleotides: TGTGCCACCAGTAGCTCCACAGATACGCAGTATTTT. Encoded protein: CATSSSTDTQYF.

The rearrangement uses TRBV18 and TRBJ1-2; D gene uncertain. This CDR3 spans 15 amino acids. V dropped 1 base and J dropped 8 bases, with 17 bases sitting between them. Looked up from germline, CDR1 is KGHSH and CDR2 is LQKENI. CDR3 loop: CASSPLEGRDWGYTF. CDR3 coding DNA: TGTGCCAGCTCACCACTCGAGGGTCGGGATTGGGGCTACACCTTC.

This clonotype was recorded a few times. The V call is TRBV5-4, the J call TRBJ2-7; possibly TRBD2 for D (6 bases). Trimming cost V 5 bases and J 4 bases, with 10 bases left between them. Germline lookup yields CDR1 SGHNT and CDR2 YYREEE (reference sequence). This CDR3 region has 12 residues. The CDR3: CASSRGKYEQYF. DNA of the CDR3: TGTGCCAGCAGTCGGGGGAAATACGAGCAGTACTTC.

This clonotype was counted many times. The V gene is TRBV6-1, the J gene TRBJ2-5, with 9 bases fitting TRBD1. CDR3 size: 16 residues. V gave up 5 bases and J gave up 5 bases; unmatched junction bases: 12. CDR1 MNHNS and CDR2 SASEGT come from the germline V gene. CDR3 nucleotides: TGTGCCAGCAGTCTGGGACAGGGTCTCACTAGGGAGACCCAGTACTTC. It yields the protein CASSLGQGLTRETQYF.

In its sample, this clonotype ranks as medium-sized. The chain carries TRBV6-5 and TRBJ2-3, with D perhaps assigned TRBD1 or TRBD2 (5 bases each). The ends were cut back, 6 bases at V and 2 bases at J, with 15 bases in the middle. In germline, CDR1 is MNHEY, CDR2 SVGAGI. This CDR3 is 15 amino acids long. Here the CDR3 reads CASSPGRPPTDTQYF. The CDR3 DNA reads as TGTGCCAGCAGCCCGGGACGGCCACCCACAGATACGCAGTATTTT.

As regards this clonotype: A read error may be the cause here, since a much bigger clone is one base away. This sequence joins TRBV5-6 and TRBJ1-2; D not certain. The germline V gene encodes CDR1 SGHDT and CDR2 YYEEEE. This CDR3 region has 13 residues. Here the CDR3 DNA reads TGTGGCAGCAGCTTGCGACACATCTATGGCTACACCTTC. It is translated as CGSSLRHIYGYTF.

By proportion, this clonotype is large. The V call is TRBV24-1, the J call TRBJ2-1, with 12 bases fitting TRBD2. The length of the CDR3 is 17 residues. The V and J ends lost 3 bases and 4 bases, in that order; junction bases with no gene match: 6. The V gene's germline CDR1 is KGHDR and CDR2 SFDVKD. CDR3 sequence (DNA): TGTGCCACCAGTGATGCTAGCGGGGGGGCATCTTACAATGAGCAGTTCTTC. Protein: CATSDASGGASYNEQFF.

This clonotype was counted at least ten times. CDR3 bases: TGTGCCAGCGGCTCTTTGAACACTGAAGCTTTCTTT. Its protein product is CASGSLNTEAFF. The chain employs TRBV6-1 and TRBJ1-1; D remains unclear. Trimming took off 8 bases at V and 0 bases at J, with 7 bases between the two ends. CDR3 length: 12 residues. In germline, CDR1 is MNHNS, CDR2 SASEGT.

This clonotype is medium-sized (0.01 to 0.1%) within its sample. The junction does not match germline at one end; this may be a read error. V gene TRBV27 combines with J gene TRBJ1-1; the match to TRBD1 covers 7 bases. CDR3 length: 12 residues. The V gene's germline CDR1 is MNHEY and CDR2 SMNVEV (reference sequence). The CDR3 DNA follows: TGTGCCAGCAGTTCCTACAGGGGATCGATACTCTTT. It is translated as CASSSYRGSILF.

By proportion, this clonotype is medium-sized. The V gene is TRBV13, the J gene TRBJ2-1, with 7 bases matching TRBD2. Trimming removed 1 base from V and 4 bases from J; junction bases left unmatched: 10. The CDR3 is made up of 17 amino acids. The germline gives CDR1 PRHDT, CDR2 FYEKMQ (reference sequence). The CDR3, as DNA: TGTGCCAGCAGCTTAGCGGGCGAGGGGCGGGGGTACAATGAGCAGTTCTTC. It codes for CASSLAGEGRGYNEQFF.

This clonotype was observed a single time. V is TRBV20-1 and J is TRBJ1-2, with a weak D call TRBD1 (6 bases). The CDR3 is made up of 15 amino acids. CDR1 and CDR2 (germline): DFQATT, SNEGSKA (reference sequence). V lost 0 bases and J lost 1, with 12 bases in between. The CDR3 bases are TGCAGTGCTAGAGATCAGCAGGGGAATAACTATGGCTACACCTTC. It is translated as CSARDQQGNNYGYTF.

This clonotype is categorized as medium-sized (0.01 to 0.1%). The chain joins TRBV6-5 to TRBJ2-6, with a tentative D call TRBD1 (6 bases). V was trimmed by 3 bases and J by 0 bases, leaving 12 bases between them. The CDR3 is 17 residues long. The germline V gene has CDR1 MNHEY and CDR2 SVGAGI. The CDR3 DNA sequence: TGTGCCAGCAGTTATTGGGGGCAGACCTCTGGGGCCAACGTCCTGACTTTC. This sequence encodes CASSYWGQTSGANVLTF.

This clonotype is medium-sized in the sample. This chain connects TRBV10-3 to TRBJ2-1, with TRBD2 matching over 10 bases. This CDR3 comprises 13 residues. In germline, CDR1 is ENHRY, CDR2 SYGVKD. With V trimmed by 9 bases and J by 8 bases, 7 bases remained unmatched. The DNA for the CDR3 is TGTGCCATGGGGGCTAGCGGGGGCGATGAGCAGTTCTTC. It translates to CAMGASGGDEQFF.

This chain uses TRBV7-6 with TRBJ1-2, with a tentative D call TRBD1 (6 bases). This CDR3 has 13 amino acids. Germline assignment: CDR1 SGHVS and CDR2 FNYEAQ. V shed 5 bases and J shed 4 bases, with 11 bases lying between them. CDR3 bases: TGTGCCAGCAGCAGAGGGGGGGGCTATGGCTACACCTTC. Its protein is CASSRGGGYGYTF.

This rearrangement joins TRBV7-2 to TRBJ2-1; 7 nucleotides align to TRBD2. CDR1 is SGHTA and CDR2 is FQGNSA in the germline V gene. Trimming at V came to 3 bases and at J to 6 bases, leaving 14 bases not matched to a gene. The CDR3 sequence is 17 residues long. CDR3 coding DNA: TGTGCCAGCAGCTTCGCCCTTGGGGGAGCGGGATCCAATGAGCAGTTCTTC. Translated, it gives CASSFALGGAGSNEQFF.

By frequency in the sample, this clonotype is medium-sized (0.01 to 0.1%). The V and J genes are TRBV5-6 and TRBJ2-5; 9 bases fit TRBD1. Trimming took 2 bases from V and 5 from J; bases not matched to a gene: 10. The CDR3 runs to 16 residues. Germline assignment: CDR1 SGHDT and CDR2 YYEEEE. CDR3 sequence (DNA): TGTGCCAGCAGCTTACAGGGGGCCGCTAGTTACGAGACCCAGTACTTC. This encodes CASSLQGAASYETQYF.

This clonotype is deemed medium-sized. The chain links TRBV29-1 to TRBJ2-5, with a possible D match to TRBD2 (6 bases). The ends were cut back, 6 bases at V and 5 bases at J, with 16 bases in the middle. Germline CDR1 and CDR2: SQVTM and ANQGSEA. The CDR3 is 13 amino acids. In DNA form, the CDR3 reads TGCAGCGTGAGGAGGGTAGGGACGGAGACCCAGTACTTC. Residues: CSVRRVGTETQYF.

This clonotype is labeled medium-sized. This chain joins TRBV7-2 and TRBJ2-1; 8 nucleotides agree with TRBD1. Germline CDR1 reads SGHTA; CDR2 reads FQGNSA. This CDR3 is 16 amino acids long. V lost 5 bases and J lost 4; bases outside the gene matches: 10. In DNA, the CDR3 is TGTGCCAGCAGCCCCCAGGGGGCCGGGGTTTACAATGAGCAGTTCTTC. Translation gives CASSPQGAGVYNEQFF.

This clonotype showed up just a few times. The rearrangement links TRBV6-5 to TRBJ2-7; the D gene is possibly TRBD1 (5 bases). The germline V gene has CDR1 MNHEY and CDR2 SVGAGI. Trimming took 2 bases from V and 0 from J, leaving 11 bases between them. The CDR3 runs 15 residues. CDR3 in DNA: TGTGCCAGCAGTTACGTAGGGGTGAGCTCCTACGAGCAGTACTTC. Its protein product is CASSYVGVSSYEQYF.

Comments on this clonotype: A single base separates this from a much larger clone, so it may be a read error. The V call is TRBV6-2 or TRBV6-3, the J call TRBJ2-7; the D call may be TRBD1 or TRBD2 (5 bases each). In germline, CDR1 is MNHEY, CDR2 SVGEGT. Trimming removed 4 bases at V and 7 bases at J, with 17 bases between. The CDR3 runs 14 residues. The CDR3 DNA sequence: TGTGCCAGCAGTTTCTCTGGGACGTTAACGGAGCAGTACTTC. This translates into CASSFSGTLTEQYF.